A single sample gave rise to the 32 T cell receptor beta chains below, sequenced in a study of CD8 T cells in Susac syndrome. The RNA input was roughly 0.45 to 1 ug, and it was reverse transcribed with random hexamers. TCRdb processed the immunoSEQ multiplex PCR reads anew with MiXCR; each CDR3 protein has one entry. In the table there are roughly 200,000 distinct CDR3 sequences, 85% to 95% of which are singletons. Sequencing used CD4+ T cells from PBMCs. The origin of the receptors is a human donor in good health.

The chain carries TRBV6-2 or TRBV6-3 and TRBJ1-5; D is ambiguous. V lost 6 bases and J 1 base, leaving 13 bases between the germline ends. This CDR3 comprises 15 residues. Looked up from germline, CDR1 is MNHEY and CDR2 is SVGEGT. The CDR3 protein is CASSLRSVSNQPQHF. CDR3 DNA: TGTGCCAGCAGCTTACGTTCGGTAAGCAATCAGCCCCAGCATTTT.

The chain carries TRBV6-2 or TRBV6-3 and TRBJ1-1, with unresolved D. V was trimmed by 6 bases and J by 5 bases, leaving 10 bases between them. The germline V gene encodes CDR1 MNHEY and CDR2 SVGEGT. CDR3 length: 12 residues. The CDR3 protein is CASSPLGTEAFF. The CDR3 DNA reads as TGTGCCAGCAGCCCTCTAGGGACTGAAGCTTTCTTT.

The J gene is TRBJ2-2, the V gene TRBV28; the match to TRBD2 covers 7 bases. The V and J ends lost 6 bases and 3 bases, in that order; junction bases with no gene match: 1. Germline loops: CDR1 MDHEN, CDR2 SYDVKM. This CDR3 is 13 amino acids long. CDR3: CASRTSDTGELFF. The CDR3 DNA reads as TGTGCCAGCAGAACTAGCGACACCGGGGAGCTGTTTTTT. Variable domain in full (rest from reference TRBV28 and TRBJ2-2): DVKVTQSSRYLVKRTGEKVFLECVQDMDHENMFWYRQDPGLGLRLIYFSYDVKMKEKGDIPEGYSVSREKKERFSLILESASTNQTSMYLCASRTSDTGELFFGEGSRLTVL.

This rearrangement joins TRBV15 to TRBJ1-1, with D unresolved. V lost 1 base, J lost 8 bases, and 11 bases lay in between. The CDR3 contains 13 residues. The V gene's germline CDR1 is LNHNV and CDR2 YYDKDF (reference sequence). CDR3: CATSRVLPGEAFF. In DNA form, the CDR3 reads TGTGCCACCAGCAGAGTGTTGCCGGGGGAAGCTTTCTTT.

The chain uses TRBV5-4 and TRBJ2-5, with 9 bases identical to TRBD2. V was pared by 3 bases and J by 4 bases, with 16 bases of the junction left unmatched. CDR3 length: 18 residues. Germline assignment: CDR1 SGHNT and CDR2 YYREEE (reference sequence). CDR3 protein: CASSSPQRAAGGGETQYF. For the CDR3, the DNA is TGTGCCAGCAGCTCCCCCCAAAGAGCAGCGGGGGGCGGAGAGACCCAGTACTTC.

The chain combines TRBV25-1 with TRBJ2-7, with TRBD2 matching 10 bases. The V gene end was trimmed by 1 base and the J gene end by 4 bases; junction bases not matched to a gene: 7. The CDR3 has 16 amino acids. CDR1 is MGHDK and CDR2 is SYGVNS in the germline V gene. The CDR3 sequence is CASSEWGLAGVYEQYF. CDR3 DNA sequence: TGTGCCAGCAGTGAATGGGGCCTAGCGGGGGTGTACGAGCAGTACTTC.

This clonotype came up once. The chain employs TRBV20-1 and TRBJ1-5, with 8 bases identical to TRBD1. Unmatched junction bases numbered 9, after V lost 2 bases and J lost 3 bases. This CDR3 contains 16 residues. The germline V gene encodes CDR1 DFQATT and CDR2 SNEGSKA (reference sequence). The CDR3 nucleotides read TGCAGTGCTAGATCAGGGGGCGGGGAGTACAATCAGCCCCAGCATTTT. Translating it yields CSARSGGGEYNQPQHF.

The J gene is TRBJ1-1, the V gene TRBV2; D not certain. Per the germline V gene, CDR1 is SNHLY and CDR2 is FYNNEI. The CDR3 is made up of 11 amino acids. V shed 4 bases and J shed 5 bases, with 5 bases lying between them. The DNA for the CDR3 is TGTGCCAGCAGTGTACTGACTGAAGCTTTCTTT. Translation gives CASSVLTEAFF.

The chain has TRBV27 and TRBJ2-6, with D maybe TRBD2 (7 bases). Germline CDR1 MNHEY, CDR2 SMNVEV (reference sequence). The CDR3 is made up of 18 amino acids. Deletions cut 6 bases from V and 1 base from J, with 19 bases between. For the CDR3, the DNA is TGTGCCAGCAGAGTGGGGGGGGCTCATCCGTCTGGGGCCAACGTCCTGACTTTC. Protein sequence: CASRVGGAHPSGANVLTF. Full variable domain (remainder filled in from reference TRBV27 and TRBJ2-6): EAQVTQNPRYLITVTGKKLTVTCSQNMNHEYMSWYRQDPGLGLRQIYYSMNVEVTDKGDVPEGYKVSRKEKRNFPLILESPSPNQTSLYFCASRVGGAHPSGANVLTFGAGSRLTVL.

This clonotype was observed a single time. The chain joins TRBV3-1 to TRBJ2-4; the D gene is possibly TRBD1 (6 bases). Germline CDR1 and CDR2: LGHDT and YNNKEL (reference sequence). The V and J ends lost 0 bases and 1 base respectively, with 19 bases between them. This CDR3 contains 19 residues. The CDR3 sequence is CASSQDPPSRGYAKNIQYF. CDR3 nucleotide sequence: TGTGCCAGCAGCCAAGATCCCCCCTCTAGGGGGTACGCCAAAAACATTCAGTACTTC.

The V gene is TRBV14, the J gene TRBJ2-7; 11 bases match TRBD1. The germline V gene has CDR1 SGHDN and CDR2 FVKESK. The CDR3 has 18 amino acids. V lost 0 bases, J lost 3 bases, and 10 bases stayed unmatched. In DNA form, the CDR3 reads TGTGCCAGCAGCCAAGATATCGGGACGGGACAGGGGGTCTACGAGCAGTACTTC. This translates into CASSQDIGTGQGVYEQYF.

As DNA, the CDR3 is TGCGCCAGCAGGGTTCAGGGTGGAACAGATACGCAGTATTTT. Translated, it gives CASRVQGGTDTQYF. The chain has TRBV5-1 and TRBJ2-3; possible D gene TRBD1, 5 bases. This CDR3 is built from 14 residues. Between the trimmed V and J ends, which lost 5 bases and 3 bases, there was a span of 13 bases. Germline V gene data show CDR1 as SGHRS and CDR2 as YFSETQ.

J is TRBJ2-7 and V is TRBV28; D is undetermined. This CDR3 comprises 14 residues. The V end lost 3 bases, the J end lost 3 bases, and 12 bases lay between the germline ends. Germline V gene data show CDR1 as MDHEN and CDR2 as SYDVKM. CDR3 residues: CASSFGTFGYEQYF. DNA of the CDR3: TGTGCCAGCAGTTTCGGAACCTTTGGCTACGAGCAGTACTTC.

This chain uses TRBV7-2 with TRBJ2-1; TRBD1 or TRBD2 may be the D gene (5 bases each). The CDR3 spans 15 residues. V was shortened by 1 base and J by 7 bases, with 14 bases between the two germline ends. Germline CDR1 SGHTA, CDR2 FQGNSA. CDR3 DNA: TGTGCCAGCAGCTTAGTAGGGACCGTTGGGAATGAGCAGTTCTTC. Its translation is CASSLVGTVGNEQFF.

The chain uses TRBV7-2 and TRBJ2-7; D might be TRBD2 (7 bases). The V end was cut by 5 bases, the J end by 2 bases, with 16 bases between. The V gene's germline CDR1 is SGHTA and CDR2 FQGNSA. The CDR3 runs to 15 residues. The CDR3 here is CASSRREGGTYEQYF. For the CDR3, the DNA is TGTGCCAGCAGCCGAAGGGAGGGGGGGACCTACGAGCAGTACTTC.

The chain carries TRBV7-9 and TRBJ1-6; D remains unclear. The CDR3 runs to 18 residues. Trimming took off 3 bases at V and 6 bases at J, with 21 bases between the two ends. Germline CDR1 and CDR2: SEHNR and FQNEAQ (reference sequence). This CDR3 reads CASSLRLQREGTNSPLHF. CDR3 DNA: TGTGCCAGCAGCTTGAGATTGCAGCGAGAGGGTACTAATTCACCCCTCCACTTT.

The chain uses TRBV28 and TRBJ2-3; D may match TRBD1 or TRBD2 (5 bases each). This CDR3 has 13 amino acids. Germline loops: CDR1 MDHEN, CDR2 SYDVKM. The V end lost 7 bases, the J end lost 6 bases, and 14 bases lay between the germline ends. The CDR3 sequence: CASNPTGRDTQYF. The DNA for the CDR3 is TGTGCCAGCAACCCTACGGGGCGGGATACGCAGTATTTT.

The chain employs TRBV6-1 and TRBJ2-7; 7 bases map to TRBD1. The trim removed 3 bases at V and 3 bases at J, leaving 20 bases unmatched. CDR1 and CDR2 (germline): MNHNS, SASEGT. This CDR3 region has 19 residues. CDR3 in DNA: TGTGCCAGCAGTGACCGAAAATTCCCCGGGACAGATAACCGCTACGAGCAGTACTTC. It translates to CASSDRKFPGTDNRYEQYF.

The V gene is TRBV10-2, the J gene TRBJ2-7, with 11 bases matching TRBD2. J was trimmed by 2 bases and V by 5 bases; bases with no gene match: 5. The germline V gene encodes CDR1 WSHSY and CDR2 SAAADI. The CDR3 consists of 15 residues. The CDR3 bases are TGCGCCAGCAGTAGGGGACTAGCGGAACCCTACGAGCAGTACTTC. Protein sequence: CASSRGLAEPYEQYF.

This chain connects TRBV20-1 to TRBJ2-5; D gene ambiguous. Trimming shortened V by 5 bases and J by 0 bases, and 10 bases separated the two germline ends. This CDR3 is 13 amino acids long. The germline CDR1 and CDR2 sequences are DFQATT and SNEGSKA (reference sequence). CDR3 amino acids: CSASVRNQETQYF. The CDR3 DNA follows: TGCAGTGCTTCAGTTCGAAACCAAGAGACCCAGTACTTC.

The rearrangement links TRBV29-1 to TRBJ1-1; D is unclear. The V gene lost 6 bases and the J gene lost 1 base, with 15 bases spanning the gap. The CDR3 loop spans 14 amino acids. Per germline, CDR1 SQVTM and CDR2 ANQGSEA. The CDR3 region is CSVIKWTGNTEAFF. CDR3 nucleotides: TGCAGCGTGATAAAATGGACGGGGAACACTGAAGCTTTCTTT. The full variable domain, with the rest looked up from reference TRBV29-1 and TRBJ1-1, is SAVISQKPSRDICQRGTSLTIQCQVDSQVTMMFWYRQQPGQSLTLIATANQGSEATYESGFVIDKFPISRPNLTFSTLTVSNMSPEDSSIYLCSVIKWTGNTEAFFGQGTRLTVV.

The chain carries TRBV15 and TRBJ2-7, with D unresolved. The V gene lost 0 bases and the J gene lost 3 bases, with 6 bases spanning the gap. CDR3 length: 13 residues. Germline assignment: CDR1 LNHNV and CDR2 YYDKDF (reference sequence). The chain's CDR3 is CATSREFNYEQYV. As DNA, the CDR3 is TGTGCCACCAGCAGAGAGTTCAACTACGAGCAGTACGTC.

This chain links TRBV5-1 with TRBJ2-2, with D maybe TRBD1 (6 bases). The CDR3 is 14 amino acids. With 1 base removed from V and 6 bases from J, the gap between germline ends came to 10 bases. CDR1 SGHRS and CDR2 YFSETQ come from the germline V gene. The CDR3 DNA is TGCGCCAGCAGCTTGACAGGGACCCCCGGGGAGCTGTTTTTT. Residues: CASSLTGTPGELFF.

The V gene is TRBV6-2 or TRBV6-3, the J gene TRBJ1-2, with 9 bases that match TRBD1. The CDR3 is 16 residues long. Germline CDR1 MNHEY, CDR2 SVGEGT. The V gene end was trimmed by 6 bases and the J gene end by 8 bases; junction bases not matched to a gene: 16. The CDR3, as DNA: TGTGCCAGCAGCAGTCCCGGGACAGGGCAAGTCGCCGGCTACACCTTC. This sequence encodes CASSSPGTGQVAGYTF.

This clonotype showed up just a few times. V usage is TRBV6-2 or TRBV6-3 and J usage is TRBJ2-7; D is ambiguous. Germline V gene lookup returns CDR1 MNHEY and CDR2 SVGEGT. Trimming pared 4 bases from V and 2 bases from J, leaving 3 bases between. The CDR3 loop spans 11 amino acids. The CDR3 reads CASSSPYEQYV. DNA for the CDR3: TGTGCCAGCAGTTCTCCCTACGAGCAGTACGTC.

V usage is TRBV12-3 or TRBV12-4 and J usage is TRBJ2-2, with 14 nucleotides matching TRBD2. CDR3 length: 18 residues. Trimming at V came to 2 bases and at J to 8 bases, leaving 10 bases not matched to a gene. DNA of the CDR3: TGTGCCAGCAGTTTATTCCCGACTAGCGGGGGGGCAAAGGGGGAGCTGTTTTTT. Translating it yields CASSLFPTSGGAKGELFF.

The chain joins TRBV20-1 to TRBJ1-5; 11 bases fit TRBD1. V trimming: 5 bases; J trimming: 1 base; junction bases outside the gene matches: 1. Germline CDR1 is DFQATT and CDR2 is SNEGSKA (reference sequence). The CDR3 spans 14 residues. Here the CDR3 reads CSAGQGASNQPQHF. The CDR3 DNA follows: TGCAGTGCTGGACAGGGGGCAAGCAATCAGCCCCAGCATTTT.

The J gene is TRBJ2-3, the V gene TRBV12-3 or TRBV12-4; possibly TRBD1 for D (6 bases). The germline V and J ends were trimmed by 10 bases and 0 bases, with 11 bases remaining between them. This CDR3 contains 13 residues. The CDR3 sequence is CATGQGSTDTQYF. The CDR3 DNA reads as TGTGCCACCGGTCAGGGGAGCACAGATACGCAGTATTTT.

The CDR3, as DNA: TGTGCCAGCAGCCGGGCGCCGCAGGCGGATCAGCCCCAGCATTTT. Its translation: CASSRAPQADQPQHF. The chain is built from TRBV28 and TRBJ1-5; D ambiguous. CDR1 and CDR2 from the germline V gene are MDHEN and SYDVKM. The CDR3 is 15 residues long. V dropped 6 bases and J dropped 5 bases, with 17 bases sitting between them.

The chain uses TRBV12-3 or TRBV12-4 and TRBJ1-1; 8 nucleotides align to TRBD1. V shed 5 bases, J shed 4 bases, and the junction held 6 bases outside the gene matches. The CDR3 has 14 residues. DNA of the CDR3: TGTGCCAGCAGTAAAGGGACAGGTGTCACTGAAGCTTTCTTT. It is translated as CASSKGTGVTEAFF.

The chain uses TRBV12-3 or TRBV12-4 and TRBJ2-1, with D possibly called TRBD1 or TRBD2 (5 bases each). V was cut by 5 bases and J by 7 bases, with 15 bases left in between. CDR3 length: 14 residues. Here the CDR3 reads CASSRPGTFNEQFF. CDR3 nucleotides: TGTGCCAGCAGTCGCCCGGGGACGTTTAATGAGCAGTTCTTC.

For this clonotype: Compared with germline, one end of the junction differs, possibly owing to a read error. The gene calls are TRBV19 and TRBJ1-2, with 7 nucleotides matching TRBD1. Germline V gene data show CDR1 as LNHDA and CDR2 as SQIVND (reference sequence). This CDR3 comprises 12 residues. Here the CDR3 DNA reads TGTGCCAGTAGTCGACAGGGAAATGGCTGCACCTTC. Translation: CASSRQGNGCTF.